This TCR beta chain was recorded in a study of Graves' ophthalmopathy and Graves' hyperthyroidism. A word on this clonotype: Its antigen is undetermined.

The study amplified TCR beta CDR3 regions using RNA transcripts. In the first round, RT-PCR was carried out with HTBI primers, and a multiplex PCR formed the second round. MiXCR, applied by TCRdb to the multiplex PCR reads, yields one record per CDR3 protein. The sample lists hundreds of thousands of distinct CDR3 sequences, over 40% occurring once. The CDR3 extends over 15 amino acids. Trimming took 8 bases from V and 2 from J, leaving 19 bases between them. The germline gives CDR1 ENHRY, CDR2 SYGVKD. Whole-study findings and limits: Detection in blood was also observed for most expanded thyroid clonotypes above 0.001 frequency.

This chain connects TRBV10-3 to TRBJ2-7, with D perhaps being TRBD1 or TRBD2 (5 bases each). The clonotype comes from an adult man with Graves' ophthalmopathy. The sequenced material came from peripheral blood. CDR3 sequence: CAIGSGLAEAYEQYF. The CDR3 nucleotides are TGTGCCATCGGGTCGGGGCTAGCTGAGGCCTACGAGCAGTACTTC.